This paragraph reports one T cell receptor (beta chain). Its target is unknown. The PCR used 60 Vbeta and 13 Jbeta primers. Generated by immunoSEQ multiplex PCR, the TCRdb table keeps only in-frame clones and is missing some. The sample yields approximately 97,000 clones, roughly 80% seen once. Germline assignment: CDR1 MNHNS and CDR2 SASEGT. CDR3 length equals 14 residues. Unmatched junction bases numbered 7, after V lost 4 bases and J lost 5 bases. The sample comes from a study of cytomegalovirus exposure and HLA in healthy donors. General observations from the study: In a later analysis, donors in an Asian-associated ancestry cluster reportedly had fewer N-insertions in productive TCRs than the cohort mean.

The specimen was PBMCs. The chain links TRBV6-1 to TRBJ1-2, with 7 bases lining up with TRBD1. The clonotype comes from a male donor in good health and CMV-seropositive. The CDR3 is CASSVQGRGYGYTF. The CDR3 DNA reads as TGTGCCAGCAGTGTACAGGGGCGCGGGTATGGCTACACCTTC.